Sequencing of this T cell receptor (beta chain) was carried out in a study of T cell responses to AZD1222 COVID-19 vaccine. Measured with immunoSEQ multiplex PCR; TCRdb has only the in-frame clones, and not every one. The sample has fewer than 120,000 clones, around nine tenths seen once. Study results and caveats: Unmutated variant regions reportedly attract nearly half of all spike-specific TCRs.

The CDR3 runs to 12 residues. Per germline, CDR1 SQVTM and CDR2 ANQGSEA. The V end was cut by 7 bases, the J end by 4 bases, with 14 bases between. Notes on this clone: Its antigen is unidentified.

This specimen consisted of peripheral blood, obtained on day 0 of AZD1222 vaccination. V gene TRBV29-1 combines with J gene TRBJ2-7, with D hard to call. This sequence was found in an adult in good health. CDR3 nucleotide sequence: TGCAGCGCCGGGTCTAGTAGGTACGAGCAGTACTTC. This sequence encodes CSAGSSRYEQYF.